The clone carrying this T cell receptor (beta chain) was recorded at least ten times. 5'RACE template switching generated TCR cDNA, adding a universal primer site and UMIs. TCRdb reprocessed the 5' RACE reads with MiXCR, giving one entry per CDR3 protein. This sample yields fewer than 350,000 distinct CDR3 sequences, of which roughly 9.4% are seen a single time; more than 15% belongs to the top ten. This entry belongs to a study of T cells after yellow fever vaccination. The receptor was isolated from a man between 18 and 35 years old who received the YFV17D yellow fever vaccine. The specimen was PBMCs, collected on the day of the first yellow fever vaccination.

The CDR3 nucleotides are TGTGCCAGCAGTTATCAACAGAACACTGAAGCTTTCTTT. Amino acid sequence: CASSYQQNTEAFF. The chain links TRBV6-2 or TRBV6-3 to TRBJ1-1; D is ambiguous. Between the trimmed V and J ends, which lost 3 bases and 1 base, there was a span of 6 bases. The CDR3 is 13 residues long. Germline CDR1 reads MNHEY; CDR2 reads SVGEGT.